This TCR beta chain was captured in a study of blood T cell repertoires in COVID-19 (dated by TCRdb to the early 2020s). A note on the overall study: Samples from collaborators originated in the United States, Italy and Spain and spanned both the acute and convalescent phases of COVID-19. The prospective study material was composed of cDNA or gDNA derived from T cells, B-cell-depleted T cells, or PBMCs. The dataset comprised deeply sampled blood TCRbeta repertoires from subjects exposed to, actively infected with, or recovered from COVID-19. The repertoires were made available in a free public database intended to serve as a resource for research on the immune response to SARS-CoV-2. Samples came from the ongoing ImmuneRACE study (first 160 participants) plus 1,254 subjects from 6 global collaborators. Sample metadata almost always included a de-identified subject ID, COVID-19 status, age in years and sex. Where HLA class I and class II types were available, the types were taken from metadata supplied by the sample provider, not from assay-based typing.

Overall study outcomes, separate from this receptor: How much clinical and demographic metadata was included differed by source and by participant, and the metadata was provided uncurated.

Based on the germline V gene, the CDR1 and CDR2 sequences are SGHRS and YFSETQ. From the cysteine up to the phenylalanine, the CDR3 has a length of 13 residues. Only the CDR3 part of the read is kept: 39 bases, read in frame from the first base. V was cut back by 4 bases and J by 5 bases, leaving a gap of 10 bases between them. Participants in the prospective study were enrolled through a virtual design, were aged about 18 to 90 years, and lived in 24 United States geographic areas. In the prospective study, cohorts were assigned on the basis of participant-reported clinical history obtained from a screening survey and a study questionnaire. In the prospective study, mobile phlebotomists collected whole blood, serum and a nasopharyngeal or oropharyngeal swab from each participant. Over a roughly 2-month period, participants in the prospective study had the option of providing additional blood draws and questionnaires. Blood samples from the prospective study were shipped frozen or at room temperature prior to DNA extraction.

The immunoSEQ Assay, a bias-controlled multiplex PCR, was used to amplify TCRbeta CDR3 regions from genomic DNA. Under the source paper's analysis protocol: The number of nucleated cells in each sample was estimated by amplification of reference gene primers within the assay. Sequence reads were collapsed and filtered to measure the absolute abundance of every unique TCRbeta CDR3 rearrangement. For each sample, productive Simpson clonality was calculated as the square root of Simpson's diversity index over productive rearrangements. As stored in TCRdb, this immuneACCESS dataset retains in-frame rearrangements with V and J assigned. A fraction of the clones does not appear; measured against another copy, unresolved V genes explain less than half of the discrepancy, and the remainder lacks a known reason. V, J and clone size were drawn from that table, and D and trimming were deduced from the DNA. This sample is represented by around 230,000 clones; approximately 89% of them were singletons. The ten largest clones represent about 2.3% of the sample.

On this clone: Its cognate antigen has yet to be identified. Within one base of it there is no much larger clone, and no base qualities were kept.

The sequencing input was PBMCs or T cells enriched from blood (not recorded which). This TCR was sampled from a woman aged 40 to 55 with acute COVID-19. Recombination joined TRBV5-1 with TRBJ2-1, with a tentative D gene TRBD1 over 6 matching bases. The sequenced DNA is TGCGCCAGCAGCCTCGGGACAAACAATGAGCAGTTCTTC. Its protein reads: CASSLGTNNEQFF.